This TCR beta chain was sequenced for a study of a mutant IDH1 vaccine in newly diagnosed glioma. Time point: week 11, during vaccination. A single vaccine dose contained 300 ug of mutant IDH1 20-mer peptide, and topical imiquimod was used with it. Trimming removed 3 bases from V and 4 bases from J; junction bases left unmatched: 5. Germline V gives CDR1 SGDLS, CDR2 YYNGEE. The CDR3 sequence is 15 residues long. Here immunoSEQ multiplex PCR was the method, and the copy in TCRdb shows in-frame clones only, minus some. The sample holds about 36,000 clones, 80% seen once. A word on this clone: What it binds is unknown.

This TCR came from a woman aged 25 to 39 with glioma. Some clones in this sample may be carry-over from other donors' samples. The sample in question was peripheral blood mononuclear cells (PBMCs), obtained from a glioma patient whose treatment included an IDH1 peptide vaccine. The chain is built from TRBV9 and TRBJ1-2, with 11 bases that match TRBD1. CDR3: CASSARDRGFYGYTF. CDR3 coding DNA: TGTGCCAGCAGCGCCCGGGACAGGGGGTTCTATGGCTACACCTTC.